This paragraph covers one T cell receptor beta chain sequence. This clonotype appeared a few times. This receptor's antigen is unknown. The input lacks base qualities; no much larger clone sits a single base away. Every donor was a healthy Caucasian. Three pairs of female monozygotic twins, all aged roughly 18 to 29 years, were included in the twin cohort. RNA for TCR libraries was isolated from peripheral blood mononuclear cells. This record belongs to a study of identical twins (dated by TCRdb to 2016 to 2018). Notes on the research overall: The study deep-sequenced TCR alpha and beta repertoires from monozygotic twins, unrelated adults of various ages and cord blood to test whether fetal clonotypes persist. Replicate twin experiments were performed at different times using different library preparation protocols to rule out contamination. General study outcomes and caveats: Compared with coincidental sharing between unrelated individuals, an excess of low generation-probability sequences was observed among out-of-frame TCR alpha sequences shared between twins. The excess sharing between twins in beta out-of-frame sequences was weaker because fewer shared sequences reduced the signal-to-noise ratio. Recombination models systematically underestimated out-of-frame TCR alpha sharing in monozygotic twins but agreed with sharing between unrelated individuals. Invariant T cells such as MAIT and iNKT could partly confound zero-insertion analyses, though diverse VJ usage argued against this for most clonotypes. Because the same donors could not be followed over many years, the conclusions relied on cross-sectional statistical analysis. Abundant cord blood beta clonotypes had fewer insertions, young adult naive repertoires showed a similar but weaker trend, and memory repertoires showed no such trend.

Reading from cysteine to phenylalanine, the CDR3 counts 15 amino acids. Kept here is only the CDR3 DNA, which spans 45 bases and is read in frame from base 1. From a lookup of the germline V gene, CDR1 and CDR2 are SGHRS and YFSETQ. V is pared back by 0 bases and J by 3 bases, with 12 bases lying between the germline termini. Receptors were amplified or captured by 5' RACE. TCRdb names Illumina HiSeq 2000 as the instrument used. A universal primer binding site was introduced by template switching, and a unique molecular identifier was present in the final cDNA, enabling accurate counting of TCR cDNA molecules. First-strand cDNA for TCR alpha and beta chains was synthesized from specific primers in the conserved constant-segment region. To control for contamination, every cDNA library was double barcoded, receiving both a SMART-Mk sample barcode and Illumina barcodes. TruSeq adapter sequences along with Illumina sample barcodes were introduced in two successive PCR steps. The Illumina HiSeq platform was used with custom primers to sequence TCR alpha and beta cDNA libraries. The authors' pipeline ran thus. MiGEC processed the raw reads to extract unique molecular identifiers, while MiXCR was used to determine the CDR3 positions. For each individual, recombination models were inferred using an EM algorithm with the repgenHMM and IGoR tools. Shared clonotype analysis was performed with the tcR package in R, normalizing sharing by the product of cloneset sizes. Out-of-frame nonproductive sequences were analyzed to study raw recombination free of thymic and clonal selection effects. TCRdb trimmed the raw reads at Q25, called clones with MiXCR and kept productive beta chains. Every CDR3 protein is listed once, alongside the most common genes and DNA of its rows. Clone size and V and J calls follow TCRdb, not the original study. The sample table records nearly 900,000 distinct CDR3 sequences; about 12% of these occur just once. The ten largest clonotypes hold around 1.5% of the sample.

This sample was shared with a second study, whose subject was yellow fever vaccine responses in identical twins. As that second study puts it: According to the authors, in identical twins the way T cells responded to vaccination appeared partly convergent and partly personalized. Focusing on identical twins, the study followed the T cell clones that responded to the vaccine, and did so with precision.

This TCR was sampled from a woman between 18 and 30 years old in good health. The rearrangement combines TRBV5-1 with TRBJ1-1; TRBD1 is possibly the D segment (6 matching bases). Sequencing used PBMCs. CDR3 sequence: CASSLGGASDTEAFF. The DNA sequence is given as TGCGCCAGCAGCTTGGGGGGGGCTTCGGACACTGAAGCTTTCTTT.